This T cell receptor (beta chain) was retrieved from a study of blood T cell repertoires in COVID-19. Resolution of symptoms, clearance, or two negative PCRs was present in recovered Cohort 3 donors. Here immunoSEQ multiplex PCR was the method, and the copy in TCRdb shows in-frame clones only, minus some. Among about 380,000 clones listed, more than 75% were seen once. Sample: PBMCs or T cells enriched from blood (not recorded which). The TCR comes from a woman in her late teens or twenties who had recovered from COVID-19.

The CDR3 coding sequence is TGTGCCAGCAGTGATAGGACAGGGGACCTTTCCGGCTACACCTTC. Translated: CASSDRTGDLSGYTF. The genes are TRBV6-1 and TRBJ1-2; 9 bases align to TRBD1. Germline loops: CDR1 MNHNS, CDR2 SASEGT. There are 15 residues in the CDR3. Germline trimming cut 3 bases from V and 8 bases from J; bases unmatched to any gene: 10.